The 27 T cell receptor beta chains in this list originate from one sample, sequenced in a study of T-cell memory formation after mild COVID-19. One entry per CDR3 protein results from TCRdb running MiXCR on the 5' RACE reads. The table includes around 340,000 distinct CDR3 sequences, 10% to 15% detected once. Sequenced: PBMCs or a T cell subset sorted from them (not recorded which). These receptors were obtained from a young man who had mild COVID-19 (a few samples of this study predate the infection). Cell type and time point are not known.

CDR3 sequence: CSADLIGGAAYNEQFF. CDR3 sequence (DNA): TGCAGCGCTGACCTGATCGGGGGGGCGGCCTACAATGAGCAGTTCTTC. The chain couples TRBV20-1 to TRBJ2-1; 8 positions agree with TRBD2. CDR1 DFQATT and CDR2 SNEGSKA come from the germline V gene (reference sequence). The CDR3 consists of 16 residues.

This clonotype was seen only a few times. The chain combines TRBV10-3 with TRBJ2-5, with D possibly being TRBD1 (5 bases). V shed 4 bases and J shed 5 bases, with 14 bases lying between them. Per germline, CDR1 ENHRY and CDR2 SYGVKD. The CDR3 is 14 amino acids. Here the CDR3 DNA reads TGTGCCATCAGTGGCCAGGGCTACGGCGAGACCCAGTACTTC. It translates to CAISGQGYGETQYF.

The chain joins TRBV7-6 to TRBJ2-3; 11 bases align to TRBD2. The length of the CDR3 is 18 residues. V was clipped by 5 bases and J by 2 bases; unmatched bases: 12. CDR1 is SGHVS, CDR2 FNYEAQ, per germline. The CDR3 loop reads CASSPVDSGGEFTDTQYF. CDR3 DNA: TGTGCCAGCAGCCCCGTTGATAGCGGGGGGGAGTTCACAGATACGCAGTATTTT.

The V call is TRBV7-6, the J call TRBJ2-5, with 8 bases that match TRBD1. CDR3 size: 14 residues. With V trimmed by 5 bases and J by 5 bases, 7 bases remained unmatched. Germline lookup yields CDR1 SGHVS and CDR2 FNYEAQ. CDR3 loop: CASSNAGGLETQYF. CDR3 nucleotide sequence: TGTGCCAGCAGCAATGCAGGGGGCCTGGAGACCCAGTACTTC.

The chain combines TRBV7-2 with TRBJ2-4, with TRBD1 matching over 10 bases. CDR1 and CDR2 from the germline V gene are SGHTA and FQGNSA. The CDR3 has 16 residues. V dropped 2 bases and J dropped 6; count of bases not matched to a gene: 7. The CDR3 spells CASSLWGTGEGNIQYF. In nucleotides, the CDR3 is TGTGCCAGCAGCTTATGGGGGACAGGGGAAGGAAACATTCAGTACTTC. Full variable domain (rest looked up from reference TRBV7-2 and TRBJ2-4): GAGVSQSPSNKVTEKGKDVELRCDPISGHTALYWYRQSLGQGLEFLIYFQGNSAPDKSGLPSDRFSAERTGGSVSTLTIQRTQQEDSAVYLCASSLWGTGEGNIQYFGAGTRLSVL.

V gene TRBV5-6 combines with J gene TRBJ2-7; D is ambiguous. Trimming pared 2 bases from V and 0 bases from J, leaving 9 bases between. Germline assignment: CDR1 SGHDT and CDR2 YYEEEE. The CDR3 covers 14 residues. In DNA, the CDR3 is TGTGCCAGCAGCTTTGGACGCAGCTCCTACGAGCAGTACGTC. Translation gives CASSFGRSSYEQYV.

There are a few counts of this clonotype. The chain combines TRBV7-9 with TRBJ2-2; D is possibly TRBD2 (5 bases). Germline values: CDR1 SEHNR, CDR2 FQNEAQ (reference sequence). The CDR3 is 18 residues long. Trimming took off 2 bases at V and 3 bases at J, with 19 bases between the two ends. The CDR3 here is CASSLSASTVPYTGELFF. In nucleotides, the CDR3 is TGTGCCAGCAGCTTATCGGCTAGCACTGTACCATACACCGGGGAGCTGTTTTTT.

J is TRBJ2-7 and V is TRBV6-2 or TRBV6-3; D possibly corresponds to TRBD1 (5 bases). The CDR3 length is 11 residues. The germline V gene has CDR1 MNHEY and CDR2 SVGEGT. The V and J ends lost 5 bases and 6 bases respectively, with 8 bases between them. The CDR3 DNA reads TGTGCCAGCAGTCAGGGTCCCGAGCAGTACGTC. Residues: CASSQGPEQYV.

This clonotype was detected many times. The chain has TRBV12-3 or TRBV12-4 and TRBJ1-1; 7 bases match TRBD1. The CDR3 runs 14 residues. Losses at the gene ends were 7 bases for V and 1 base for J; bases not matched to a gene: 6. CDR3 bases: TGTGCCAGCACCCGACAGGGCCGGAACACTGAAGCTTTCTTT. Translating gives CASTRQGRNTEAFF.

The genes are TRBV6-4 and TRBJ2-2; no firm D call. V dropped 2 bases and J dropped 8 bases, with 9 bases sitting between them. Germline lookup yields CDR1 MRHNA and CDR2 SNTAGT. The CDR3 loop spans 13 amino acids. DNA for the CDR3: TGTGCCAGCAGTGACCCAGCCGGTGGGGAGCTGTTTTTT. Its protein product is CASSDPAGGELFF.

CDR3 sequence: CASSRDRGVYANVLTF. The CDR3, as DNA: TGTGCCAGCAGCCGGGACAGGGGGGTGTATGCCAACGTCCTGACTTTC. The V and J genes are TRBV11-2 and TRBJ2-6; 11 positions agree with TRBD1. The CDR3 sequence is 16 residues long. J gave up 7 bases and V 5 bases, and 7 bases lay outside the gene matches. In germline, CDR1 is SGHAT, CDR2 FQNNGV. The full variable domain, with the rest looked up from reference TRBV11-2 and TRBJ2-6, is EAGVAQSPRYKIIEKRQSVAFWCNPISGHATLYWYQQILGQGPKLLIQFQNNGVVDDSQLPKDRFSAERLKGVDSTLKIQPAKLEDSAVYLCASSRDRGVYANVLTFGAGSRLTVL.

This clonotype was seen a few times. The chain couples TRBV7-2 to TRBJ1-5, with D perhaps TRBD1 (5 bases). V shed 1 base and J shed 7 bases, with 11 bases lying between them. Per germline, CDR1 SGHTA and CDR2 FQGNSA. The CDR3 length is 14 residues. CDR3 loop: CASSLDPQGQPQHF. The CDR3 nucleotides are TGTGCCAGCAGCTTAGATCCCCAGGGACAGCCCCAGCATTTT.

The chain carries TRBV7-2 and TRBJ2-7; D gene uncertain. In germline, CDR1 is SGHTA, CDR2 FQGNSA. Trimming took 8 bases from V and 0 from J, leaving 20 bases between them. The CDR3 has 16 amino acids. This CDR3 reads CASSPRSAGISYEQYF. Here the CDR3 DNA reads TGTGCCAGCTCCCCGCGCTCGGCAGGAATCTCCTACGAGCAGTACTTC.

V gene TRBV5-1 combines with J gene TRBJ2-3; the D gene is possibly TRBD2 (6 bases). The CDR3 is 15 residues long. CDR1 is SGHRS and CDR2 is YFSETQ in the germline V gene. The V gene lost 5 bases and the J gene lost 7 bases, with 20 bases spanning the gap. The DNA for the CDR3 is TGCGCCAGCAGACCGCTAGCGTCCGGTGTCTATACGCAGTATTTT. Translated, it gives CASRPLASGVYTQYF.

V is TRBV20-1 and J is TRBJ2-5, with D possibly TRBD2 on 6 matching bases. The germline CDR1 and CDR2 sequences are DFQATT and SNEGSKA (reference sequence). Trimming left V 8 bases short and J 5 bases short, with 21 bases between. The CDR3 is 14 amino acids. Here the CDR3 DNA reads TGCAGTTTCCTCCGGGACTCCCTTGGGGAGACCCAGTACTTC. Residues: CSFLRDSLGETQYF.

Ten or more counts support this clonotype. The V call is TRBV5-6, the J call TRBJ1-4; no reliable D call. Trimming left V 0 bases short and J 4 bases short, with 4 bases between. The germline V gene has CDR1 SGHDT and CDR2 YYEEEE. The CDR3 sequence is 13 residues long. CDR3 residues: CASSLGDNEKLFF. The CDR3 DNA sequence: TGTGCCAGCAGCTTGGGGGATAATGAAAAACTGTTTTTT.

This clonotype was seen a few times. J is TRBJ1-2 and V is TRBV12-3 or TRBV12-4, with D uncertain. This CDR3 is 12 amino acids long. Trimming removed 5 bases from V and 8 bases from J, with 12 bases in between. CDR3 sequence: CASSRYTYGYTF. In DNA form, the CDR3 reads TGTGCCAGCAGTAGATATACGTACGGCTACACCTTC.

This clonotype was seen only a few times. The rearrangement joins TRBV7-8 to TRBJ2-3, with D unresolved. The CDR3 is 16 amino acids. CDR1 is SGHVS and CDR2 is FQNEAQ in the germline V gene. V lost 1 base to trimming and J lost 3 bases, with 14 bases between them. CDR3 coding DNA: TGTGCCAGCAGCTTAGTGGGGTTAAGGGATACAGATACGCAGTATTTT. It encodes CASSLVGLRDTDTQYF.

This clonotype was found a few times. The rearrangement links TRBV5-1 to TRBJ2-1; 9 positions agree with TRBD2. Looked up from germline, CDR1 is SGHRS and CDR2 is YFSETQ. The trim removed 5 bases at V and 6 bases at J, leaving 9 bases unmatched. The CDR3 totals 15 residues. CDR3 sequence (DNA): TGCGCCAGCAGTCCGGGACTAGCAGAAATCAATGAGCAGTTCTTC. Amino acids: CASSPGLAEINEQFF.

The V call is TRBV6-1, the J call TRBJ1-2; 7 bases are a match to TRBD1. Germline V gives CDR1 MNHNS, CDR2 SASEGT. This CDR3 contains 14 residues. With V trimmed by 6 bases and J by 4 bases, 8 bases remained unmatched. CDR3 DNA: TGTGCCAGCAGCACACGACAGGGTAGCTATGGCTACACCTTC. Protein: CASSTRQGSYGYTF.

The gene calls are TRBV12-3 or TRBV12-4 and TRBJ1-4; D not resolved. V was trimmed by 2 bases and J by 7 bases, leaving 17 bases between them. The CDR3 loop spans 16 amino acids. In DNA, the CDR3 is TGTGCCAGCAGTTTATCGGCCTCGCCACAAGTTGAAAAACTGTTTTTT. Translated: CASSLSASPQVEKLFF.

The sample holds a few counts of this clonotype. This chain joins TRBV15 and TRBJ2-5; D perhaps matches TRBD2 (6 bases). V lost 0 bases, J lost 6 bases, and 14 bases lay in between. Germline V gene lookup returns CDR1 LNHNV and CDR2 YYDKDF (reference sequence). This CDR3 spans 15 amino acids. The chain's CDR3 is CATSREGKLAQTQYF. CDR3 sequence (DNA): TGTGCCACCAGCAGAGAGGGTAAACTAGCACAGACCCAGTACTTC.

This clonotype was counted a few times. The CDR3 here is CSVVRGVEQYV. DNA of the CDR3: TGCAGCGTTGTCCGGGGGGTCGAGCAGTACGTC. The chain is built from TRBV29-1 and TRBJ2-7, with TRBD2 identical over 7 bases. This CDR3 has 11 residues. V dropped 4 bases and J dropped 6; count of bases not matched to a gene: 3. Germline loops: CDR1 SQVTM, CDR2 ANQGSEA.

This clonotype showed up just a few times. The chain combines TRBV4-2 with TRBJ2-7; D perhaps matches TRBD2 (5 bases). In germline, CDR1 is LGHNA, CDR2 YNFKEQ. V was shortened by 0 bases and J by 7 bases, with 22 bases between the two germline ends. This CDR3 is 17 amino acids long. The CDR3 coding sequence is TGTGCCAGCAGCCAAGAGATGGCAGGCACCGGGGTTAAGGAGCAGTACTTC. This gives the protein CASSQEMAGTGVKEQYF.

The chain employs TRBV19 and TRBJ2-7; 7 bases are shared with TRBD2. Germline CDR1 and CDR2: LNHDA and SQIVND (reference sequence). The CDR3 spans 14 residues. V lost 4 bases to trimming and J lost 0 bases; unmatched junction nucleotides: 3. The CDR3 DNA sequence: TGTGCCAGTAGTACGGGGGGTTTCTCCTACGAGCAGTACTTC. As protein: CASSTGGFSYEQYF.

The genes are TRBV29-1 and TRBJ1-2, with D perhaps matching TRBD1 (5 bases). Per the germline V gene, CDR1 is SQVTM and CDR2 is ANQGSEA. V shed 3 bases and J shed 8 bases, with 16 bases lying between them. The CDR3 length is 13 residues. The CDR3 DNA reads TGCAGCGTTGACTTCGCAGGGAAGGGCGGCTACACCTTC. Translating it yields CSVDFAGKGGYTF.

V and J are TRBV15 and TRBJ2-3; D possibly matches TRBD1 or TRBD2 (5 bases each). This CDR3 spans 16 amino acids. V dropped 4 bases and J dropped 4 bases, with 18 bases sitting between them. From germline, CDR1 is LNHNV and CDR2 YYDKDF (reference sequence). CDR3 DNA: TGTGCCACCAGCACCCCCACCTCCCGAGGGGCAGATACGCAGTATTTT. Its translation is CATSTPTSRGADTQYF.